The 14 T cell receptor beta chains below come from one sample, sequenced in a study of blood T cell repertoires in COVID-19. Sequenced by immunoSEQ multiplex PCR; TCRdb stores in-frame clones only, minus some. The repertoire holds about 250,000 clones, with about 87% as singletons. The specimen was PBMCs or T cells enriched from blood (not recorded which). The receptors stem from a woman in her forties or fifties who had recovered from COVID-19.

This chain joins TRBV24-1 and TRBJ2-2; 10 bases fit TRBD1. This CDR3 is built from 15 residues. Trimming cost V 8 bases and J 5 bases; bases outside gene matches: 7. Germline assignment: CDR1 KGHDR and CDR2 SFDVKD. The CDR3 DNA sequence: TGTGCCACCACCAGTGGGACAGGGGAAACCGGGGAGCTGTTTTTT. Translating gives CATTSGTGETGELFF.

The rearrangement uses TRBV18 and TRBJ2-5; D is unclear. Looked up from germline, CDR1 is KGHSH and CDR2 is LQKENI. This CDR3 is 14 amino acids long. Trimming removed 3 bases from V and 3 bases from J, with 11 bases in between. The CDR3 sequence is CASSPYDTEETQYF. The CDR3 bases are TGTGCCAGCTCACCCTACGATACCGAAGAGACCCAGTACTTC.

The rearrangement uses TRBV27 and TRBJ1-2, with D tentatively TRBD1 (6 bases). CDR1 MNHEY and CDR2 SMNVEV come from the germline V gene (reference sequence). V lost 6 bases and J 6 bases, leaving 20 bases between the germline ends. The CDR3 has 15 residues. CDR3 DNA: TGTGCCAGCAGCCAGTCGACCAGGGGCCAAAATGGCTACACCTTC. As protein: CASSQSTRGQNGYTF.

This chain links TRBV30 with TRBJ2-7; D unclear. This CDR3 contains 14 residues. V was shortened by 0 bases and J by 2 bases, with 11 bases between the two germline ends. CDR1 and CDR2 (germline): GTSNPN, SVGIG (reference sequence). The CDR3 here is CAWSVGPRTYEQYF. The CDR3 coding sequence is TGTGCCTGGAGTGTTGGTCCGAGGACCTACGAGCAGTACTTC. Using reference TRBV30 and TRBJ2-7 for the parts outside the CDR3, the full variable domain is SQTIHQWPATLVQPVGSPLSLECTVEGTSNPNLYWYRQAAGRGLQLLFYSVGIGQISSEVPQNLSASRPQDRQFILSSKKLLLSDSGFYLCAWSVGPRTYEQYFGPGTRLTVT.

The J gene is TRBJ2-2, the V gene TRBV7-6, with 8 bases that match TRBD1. After removal of 3 bases from V and 4 bases from J, the junction contained 4 bases not matched to a gene. The CDR3 spans 15 residues. CDR1 is SGHVS and CDR2 is FNYEAQ in the germline V gene. CDR3 nucleotides: TGTGCCAGCAGCTTTTCTGGACAGGGCACCGGGGAGCTGTTTTTT. Protein sequence: CASSFSGQGTGELFF. Drawing the rest from reference TRBV7-6 and TRBJ2-2, the complete variable domain is GAGVSQSPRYKVTKRGQDVALRCDPISGHVSLYWYRQALGQGPEFLTYFNYEAQQDKSGLPNDRFSAERPEGSISTLTIQRTEQRDSAMYRCASSFSGQGTGELFFGEGSRLTVL.

The chain has TRBV15 and TRBJ1-6; D is uncertain. Germline CDR1 is LNHNV and CDR2 is YYDKDF (reference sequence). The CDR3 consists of 13 residues. Trimming took 0 bases from V and 6 from J, leaving 3 bases between them. The chain's CDR3 is CATSRELNSPLHF. DNA of the CDR3: TGTGCCACCAGCAGAGAACTTAATTCACCCCTCCACTTT.

The CDR3 DNA reads as TGTGCCAGCTCACCCTTAGCGGGAGGGTTGGATACGCAGTATTTT. It is translated as CASSPLAGGLDTQYF. The chain links TRBV18 to TRBJ2-3, with 11 bases that match TRBD2. J was trimmed by 6 bases and V by 3 bases; bases with no gene match: 5. Germline-derived CDR1 and CDR2 are KGHSH and LQKENI. The CDR3 loop spans 15 amino acids.

The chain employs TRBV10-1 and TRBJ1-1; the D gene is possibly TRBD1 (6 bases). The V and J ends lost 9 bases and 4 bases respectively, with 15 bases between them. The CDR3 sequence is 13 residues long. Germline lookup yields CDR1 WNHNN and CDR2 SYGVQD (reference sequence). DNA of the CDR3: TGCGCCAGGATGGGACATTCACTCACTGAAGCTTTCTTT. Translation gives CARMGHSLTEAFF.

The rearrangement uses TRBV18 and TRBJ2-1; perhaps TRBD1 as D (5 bases). Germline CDR1 reads KGHSH; CDR2 reads LQKENI. V was shortened by 3 bases and J by 3 bases, with 15 bases between the two germline ends. CDR3 length equals 16 residues. CDR3 sequence (DNA): TGTGCCAGCTCACCTGACGACAGAGAGCTCTACAATGAGCAGTTCTTC. Protein sequence: CASSPDDRELYNEQFF.

The J gene is TRBJ2-1, the V gene TRBV20-1; 8 nucleotides agree with TRBD2. V lost 3 bases to trimming and J lost 3 bases; unmatched junction nucleotides: 7. CDR1 is DFQATT, CDR2 SNEGSKA, per germline (reference sequence). The length of the CDR3 is 15 residues. The CDR3 sequence is CSASNPAGGYNEQFF. CDR3 sequence (DNA): TGCAGTGCTAGTAACCCCGCGGGAGGCTACAATGAGCAGTTCTTC.

This chain links TRBV18 with TRBJ1-4; 12 bases line up with TRBD1. There are 17 residues in the CDR3. CDR1 and CDR2 (germline): KGHSH, LQKENI. Trimming removed 3 bases from V and 6 bases from J; junction bases left unmatched: 8. The CDR3 nucleotides read TGTGCCAGCTCACCGGGGACAGGGGGCGTCACCTATGAAAAACTGTTTTTT. It specifies CASSPGTGGVTYEKLFF.

J is TRBJ2-3 and V is TRBV6-4, with D perhaps TRBD2 (5 bases). Trimming took off 0 bases at V and 7 bases at J, with 8 bases between the two ends. The CDR3 has 13 amino acids. Germline-derived CDR1 and CDR2 are MRHNA and SNTAGT. The CDR3 DNA reads TGTGCCAGCAGTGACTCTGCGGGTTATACGCAGTATTTT. The encoded protein is CASSDSAGYTQYF.

This clone is a singleton in its sample. This chain uses TRBV19 with TRBJ1-6, with D maybe TRBD1 (6 bases). Trimming shortened V by 3 bases and J by 7 bases, and 13 bases separated the two germline ends. Germline values: CDR1 LNHDA, CDR2 SQIVND (reference sequence). This CDR3 contains 15 residues. CDR3 region: CASSIWGRGNSPLHF. The CDR3, as DNA: TGTGCCAGTAGTATTTGGGGGCGAGGGAATTCACCCCTCCACTTT.

V is TRBV2 and J is TRBJ1-5; a weak D match, TRBD1 (5 bases). The CDR3 is 14 amino acids. Germline values: CDR1 SNHLY, CDR2 FYNNEI. V was shortened by 6 bases and J by 2 bases, with 11 bases between the two germline ends. The chain's CDR3 is CASSPTRGNQPQHF. The CDR3 DNA follows: TGTGCCAGCAGCCCGACCAGGGGCAATCAGCCCCAGCATTTT.